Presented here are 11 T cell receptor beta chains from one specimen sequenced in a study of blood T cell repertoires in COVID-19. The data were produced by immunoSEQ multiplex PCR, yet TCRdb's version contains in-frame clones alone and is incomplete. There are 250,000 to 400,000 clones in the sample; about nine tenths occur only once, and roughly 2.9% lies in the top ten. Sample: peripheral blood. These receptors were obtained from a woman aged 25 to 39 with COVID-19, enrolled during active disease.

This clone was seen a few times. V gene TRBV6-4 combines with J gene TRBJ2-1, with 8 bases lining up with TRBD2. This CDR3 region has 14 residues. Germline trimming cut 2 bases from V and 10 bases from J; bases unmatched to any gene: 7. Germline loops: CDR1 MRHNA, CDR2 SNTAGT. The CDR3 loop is CASSDGTRKGEQFF. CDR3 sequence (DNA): TGTGCCAGCAGTGACGGGACTAGAAAAGGCGAGCAGTTCTTC.

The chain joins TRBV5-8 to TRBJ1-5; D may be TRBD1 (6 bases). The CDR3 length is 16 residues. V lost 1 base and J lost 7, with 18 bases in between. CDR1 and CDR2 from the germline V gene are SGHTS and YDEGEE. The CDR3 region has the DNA TGTGCCAGCAGCTTGTTGGAACGACAGGTCTTCCAGCCCCAGCATTTT. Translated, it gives CASSLLERQVFQPQHF.

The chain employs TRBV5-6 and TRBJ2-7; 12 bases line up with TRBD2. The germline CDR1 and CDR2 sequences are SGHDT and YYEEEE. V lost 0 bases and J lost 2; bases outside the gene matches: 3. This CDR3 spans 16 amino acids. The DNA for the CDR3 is TGTGCCAGCAGCTTGGATGGACTAGCGGGGACCTACGAGCAGTACTTC. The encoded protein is CASSLDGLAGTYEQYF.

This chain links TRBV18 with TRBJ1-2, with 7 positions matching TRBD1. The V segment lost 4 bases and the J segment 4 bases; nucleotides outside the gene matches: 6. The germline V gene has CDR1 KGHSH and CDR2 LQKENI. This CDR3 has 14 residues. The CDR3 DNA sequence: TGTGCCAGCTCACAGAGGGACAGCTCCTATGGCTACACCTTC. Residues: CASSQRDSSYGYTF.

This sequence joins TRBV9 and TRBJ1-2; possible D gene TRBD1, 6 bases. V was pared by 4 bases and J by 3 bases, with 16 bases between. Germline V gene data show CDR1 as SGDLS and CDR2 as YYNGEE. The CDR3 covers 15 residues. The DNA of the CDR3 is TGTGCCAGCAGCTTCCGGGACAAGCTTGACTATGGCTACACCTTC. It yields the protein CASSFRDKLDYGYTF.

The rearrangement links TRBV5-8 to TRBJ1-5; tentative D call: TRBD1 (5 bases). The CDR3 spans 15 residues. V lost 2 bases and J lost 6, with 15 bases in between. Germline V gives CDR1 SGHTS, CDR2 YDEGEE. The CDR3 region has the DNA TGTGCCAGCAGCTTCTCGGGGCGGGGGGTTCAGCCCCAGCATTTT. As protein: CASSFSGRGVQPQHF.

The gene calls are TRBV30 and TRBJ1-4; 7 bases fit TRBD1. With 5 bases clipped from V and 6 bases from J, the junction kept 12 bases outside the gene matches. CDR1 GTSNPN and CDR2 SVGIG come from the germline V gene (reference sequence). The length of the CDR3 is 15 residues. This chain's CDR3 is CAWGQGDASDEKLFF. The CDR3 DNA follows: TGTGCCTGGGGCCAGGGGGATGCGAGTGATGAAAAACTGTTTTTT.

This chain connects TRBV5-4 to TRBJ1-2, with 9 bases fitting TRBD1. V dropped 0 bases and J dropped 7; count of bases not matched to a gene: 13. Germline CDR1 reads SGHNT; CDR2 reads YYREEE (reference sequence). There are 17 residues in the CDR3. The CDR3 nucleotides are TGTGCCAGCAGCTTGGTGCCCTCTCCGGGACAGGGATCTGGCTACACCTTC. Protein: CASSLVPSPGQGSGYTF. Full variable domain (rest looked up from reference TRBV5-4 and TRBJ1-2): ETGVTQSPTHLIKTRGQQVTLRCSSQSGHNTVSWYQQALGQGPQFIFQYYREEENGRGNFPPRFSGLQFPNYSSELNVNALELDDSALYLCASSLVPSPGQGSGYTFGSGTRLTVV.

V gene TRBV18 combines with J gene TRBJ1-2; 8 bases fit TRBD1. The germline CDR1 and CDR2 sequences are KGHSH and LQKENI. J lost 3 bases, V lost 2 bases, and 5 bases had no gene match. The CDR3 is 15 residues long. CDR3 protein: CASSPMGQADYGYTF. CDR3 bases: TGTGCCAGCTCACCAATGGGACAGGCGGACTATGGCTACACCTTC.

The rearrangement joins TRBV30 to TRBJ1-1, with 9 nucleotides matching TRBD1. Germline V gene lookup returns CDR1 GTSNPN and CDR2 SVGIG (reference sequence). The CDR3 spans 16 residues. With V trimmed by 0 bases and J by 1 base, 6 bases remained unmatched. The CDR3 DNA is TGTGCCTGGAGTGTACACACAGGGGGCGCGAACACTGAAGCTTTCTTT. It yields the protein CAWSVHTGGANTEAFF.

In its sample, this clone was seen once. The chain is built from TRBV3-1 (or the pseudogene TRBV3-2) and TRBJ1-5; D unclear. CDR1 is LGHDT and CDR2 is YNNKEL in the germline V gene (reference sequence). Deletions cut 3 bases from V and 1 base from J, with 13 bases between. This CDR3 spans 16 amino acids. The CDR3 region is CASSHAGLGSNQPQHF. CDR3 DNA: TGTGCCAGCAGCCACGCAGGACTCGGGAGCAATCAGCCCCAGCATTTT.